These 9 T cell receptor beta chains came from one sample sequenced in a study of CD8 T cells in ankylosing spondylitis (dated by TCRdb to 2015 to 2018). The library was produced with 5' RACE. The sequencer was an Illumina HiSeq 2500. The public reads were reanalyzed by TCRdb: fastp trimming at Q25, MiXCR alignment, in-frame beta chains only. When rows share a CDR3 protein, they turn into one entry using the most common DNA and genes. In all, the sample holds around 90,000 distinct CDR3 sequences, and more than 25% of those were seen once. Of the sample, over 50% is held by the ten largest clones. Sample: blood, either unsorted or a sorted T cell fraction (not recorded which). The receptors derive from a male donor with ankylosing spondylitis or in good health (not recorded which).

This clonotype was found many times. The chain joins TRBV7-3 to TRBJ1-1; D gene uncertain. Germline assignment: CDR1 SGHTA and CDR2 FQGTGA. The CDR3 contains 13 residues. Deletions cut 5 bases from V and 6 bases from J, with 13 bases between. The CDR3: CASSVQTGSEAFF. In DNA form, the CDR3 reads TGTGCCAGCAGCGTGCAGACTGGTTCTGAAGCTTTCTTT.

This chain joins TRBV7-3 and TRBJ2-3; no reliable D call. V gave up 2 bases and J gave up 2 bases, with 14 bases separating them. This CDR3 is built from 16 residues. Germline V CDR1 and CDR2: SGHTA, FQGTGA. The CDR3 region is CASSLLSGEYTDTQYF. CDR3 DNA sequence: TGTGCCAGCAGCTTATTATCAGGCGAGTACACAGATACGCAGTATTTT.

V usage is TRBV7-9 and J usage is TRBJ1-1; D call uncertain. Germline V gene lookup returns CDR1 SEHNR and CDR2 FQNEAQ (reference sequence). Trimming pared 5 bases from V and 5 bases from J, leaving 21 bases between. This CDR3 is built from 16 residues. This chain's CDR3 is CASSANLEWRYTEAFF. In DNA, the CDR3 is TGTGCCAGCAGCGCAAACTTGGAGTGGAGGTATACTGAAGCTTTCTTT.

The CDR3 region has the DNA TGTGCCAGCAGCCAGGGACCTGAAGCTTTCTTT. Translating it yields CASSQGPEAFF. V is TRBV4-2 and J is TRBJ1-1, with D possibly matching TRBD1 (5 bases). CDR1 and CDR2 (germline): LGHNA, YNFKEQ. V was clipped by 3 bases and J by 6 bases, with 5 bases between them. This CDR3 comprises 11 residues.

For the CDR3, the DNA is TGCGCCAGCAGCTTGGACGGCACGATTAACTATGGCTACACCTTC. It translates to CASSLDGTINYGYTF. This chain joins TRBV5-1 and TRBJ1-2; no clear D gene. The germline V and J ends were trimmed by 0 bases and 1 base, with 10 bases remaining between them. Germline CDR1 SGHRS, CDR2 YFSETQ. This CDR3 spans 15 amino acids.

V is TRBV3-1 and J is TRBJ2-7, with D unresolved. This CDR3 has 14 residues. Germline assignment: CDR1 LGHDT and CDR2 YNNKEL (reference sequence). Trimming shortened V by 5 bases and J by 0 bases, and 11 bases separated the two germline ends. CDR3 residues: CASSSRTNSYEQYF. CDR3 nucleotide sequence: TGTGCCAGCAGCTCCCGGACCAACTCCTACGAGCAGTACTTC.

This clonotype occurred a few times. This chain's CDR3 is CASSSRDLPYEQYF. The CDR3 bases are TGTGCCAGCAGCTCAAGGGACCTTCCTTACGAGCAGTACTTC. V gene TRBV7-9 combines with J gene TRBJ2-7, with D possibly called TRBD1 or TRBD2 (5 bases each). There are 14 residues in the CDR3. V was clipped by 4 bases and J by 4 bases, with 14 bases between them. Germline CDR1 SEHNR, CDR2 FQNEAQ (reference sequence).

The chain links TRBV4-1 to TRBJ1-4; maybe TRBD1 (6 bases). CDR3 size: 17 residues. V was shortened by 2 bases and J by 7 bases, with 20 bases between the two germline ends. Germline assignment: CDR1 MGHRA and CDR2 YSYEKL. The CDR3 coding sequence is TGCGCCAGCAGCCAACCTCCTCGGTGGGGGGCCAGTGAAAAACTGTTTTTT. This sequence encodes CASSQPPRWGASEKLFF.

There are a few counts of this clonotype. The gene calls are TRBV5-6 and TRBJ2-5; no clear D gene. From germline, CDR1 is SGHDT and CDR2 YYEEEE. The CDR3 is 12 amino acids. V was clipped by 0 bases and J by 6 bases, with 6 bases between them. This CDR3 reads CASSLAYQTQYF. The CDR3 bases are TGTGCCAGCAGCTTGGCTTACCAGACCCAGTACTTC.